The 23 T cell receptor beta chains presented below share a single source sample, sequenced in a study of CD8 T cells in Susac syndrome. Random hexamers were used to reverse transcribe roughly 0.5 to 1 ug of RNA. TCRdb recomputed calls from the immunoSEQ multiplex PCR reads with MiXCR, one row per CDR3 protein. Of 130,000 or so distinct CDR3 sequences listed, 95% to 96% are singletons. Source material: CD4+ T cells from PBMCs. The receptor source for this set is a human donor with Susac syndrome.

The sample holds one count of this clonotype. The chain uses TRBV29-1 and TRBJ1-3; D unresolved. The CDR3 spans 13 residues. Germline loops: CDR1 SQVTM, CDR2 ANQGSEA. Trimming stripped 4 bases from V and 1 base from J, with 8 bases between. CDR3 sequence: CSVALRSGNTIYF. CDR3 coding DNA: TGCAGCGTTGCCCTCCGTTCTGGAAACACCATATATTTT.

V gene TRBV5-4 combines with J gene TRBJ2-7, with TRBD1 as a possible D gene (6 bases). Trimming took 4 bases from V and 3 from J, leaving 11 bases between them. Germline V gene data show CDR1 as SGHNT and CDR2 as YYREEE (reference sequence). The CDR3 has 13 amino acids. The DNA for the CDR3 is TGTGCCAGCAGCACCGGACAGCGCTACGAGCAGTACTTC. Translation: CASSTGQRYEQYF.

This chain links TRBV29-1 with TRBJ2-2, with TRBD2 identical over 8 bases. CDR3 length: 15 amino acids. Germline lookup yields CDR1 SQVTM and CDR2 ANQGSEA. Trimming at V came to 7 bases and at J to 0 bases, leaving 7 bases not matched to a gene. The CDR3 loop is CSANLGLANTGELFF. In DNA form, the CDR3 reads TGCAGCGCTAACCTGGGACTAGCGAACACCGGGGAGCTGTTTTTT.

The chain recombines TRBV24-1 with TRBJ2-3, with D possibly TRBD1 on 6 matching bases. The germline V gene encodes CDR1 KGHDR and CDR2 SFDVKD. V dropped 3 bases and J dropped 3 bases, with 9 bases sitting between them. The CDR3 runs to 14 residues. CDR3 in amino acids: CATSDPDRTDTQYF. CDR3 bases: TGTGCCACCAGTGATCCCGACAGGACAGATACGCAGTATTTT.

The CDR3 loop reads CASSSRDRLTSTDTQYF. As DNA, the CDR3 is TGTGCCAGCAGTTCACGGGACAGATTAACTAGCACAGATACGCAGTATTTT. The J gene is TRBJ2-3, the V gene TRBV6-5, with 7 bases matching TRBD1. Germline V gene sequence: CDR1 MNHEY, CDR2 SVGAGI. Trimming at V came to 4 bases and at J to 0 bases, leaving 10 bases not matched to a gene. The CDR3 is made up of 17 amino acids.

This chain uses TRBV20-1 with TRBJ2-1, with D possibly called TRBD1 or TRBD2 (5 bases each). The CDR3 runs to 12 residues. The V gene lost 4 bases and the J gene lost 5 bases, with 9 bases spanning the gap. Germline V CDR1 and CDR2: DFQATT, SNEGSKA (reference sequence). In DNA form, the CDR3 reads TGCAGTGCTATGTGGGGACACAATGAGCAGTTCTTC. It translates to CSAMWGHNEQFF.

V is TRBV5-1 and J is TRBJ1-2; D may be TRBD1 (6 bases). This CDR3 is 16 amino acids long. Per germline, CDR1 SGHRS and CDR2 YFSETQ. V lost 1 base and J lost 7, with 20 bases in between. CDR3 sequence: CASSLSGTPLNFGYTF. The CDR3 nucleotides read TGCGCCAGCAGCTTGAGCGGGACACCACTTAATTTTGGCTACACCTTC.

This clonotype came up once. The rearrangement joins TRBV24-1 to TRBJ1-1; 8 bases match TRBD1. Unmatched junction bases numbered 9, after V lost 3 bases and J lost 10 bases. Germline V gives CDR1 KGHDR, CDR2 SFDVKD. There are 14 residues in the CDR3. The DNA of the CDR3 is TGTGCCACCAGTGATCAAGTGGGGGGGACAGGAGCTTTCTTT. As protein: CATSDQVGGTGAFF.

The J gene is TRBJ2-1, the V gene TRBV5-1, with 9 positions matching TRBD2. The trim removed 4 bases at V and 3 bases at J, leaving 5 bases unmatched. The CDR3 totals 15 residues. The germline V gene has CDR1 SGHRS and CDR2 YFSETQ. CDR3 coding DNA: TGCGCCAGCAGCGCGCCTAGCGGGAACTACAATGAGCAGTTCTTC. Translating it yields CASSAPSGNYNEQFF. Combining the CDR3 with reference TRBV5-1 and TRBJ2-1 gives the whole variable domain KAGVTQTPRYLIKTRGQQVTLSCSPISGHRSVSWYQQTPGQGLQFLFEYFSETQRNKGNFPGRFSGRQFSNSRSEMNVSTLELGDSALYLCASSAPSGNYNEQFFGPGTRLTVL.

This clonotype was picked up a small number of times. The chain links TRBV14 to TRBJ2-1, with 7 bases lining up with TRBD2. With 4 bases clipped from V and 4 bases from J, the junction kept 1 base outside the gene matches. The germline V gene has CDR1 SGHDN and CDR2 FVKESK. This CDR3 is 13 amino acids long. The CDR3 bases are TGTGCCAGCAGCCGGGGACTATACAATGAGCAGTTCTTC. Its protein is CASSRGLYNEQFF.

This chain uses TRBV7-2 with TRBJ2-5; D uncertain. Germline CDR1 is SGHTA and CDR2 is FQGNSA. The CDR3 contains 14 residues. V lost 5 bases, J lost 1 base, and 11 bases lay in between. CDR3 in DNA: TGTGCCAGCAGCCAACATCGGAGCCAAGAGACCCAGTACTTC. Amino acids: CASSQHRSQETQYF.

The chain carries TRBV28 and TRBJ1-5; D ambiguous. The CDR3 loop spans 15 amino acids. V was trimmed by 8 bases and J by 5 bases, leaving 19 bases between them. Germline CDR1 is MDHEN and CDR2 is SYDVKM. The CDR3 sequence: CASLPRGRSDQPQHF. The DNA of the CDR3 is TGTGCCAGCCTCCCCAGAGGTAGGTCCGATCAGCCCCAGCATTTT.

This sequence joins TRBV28 and TRBJ1-5; D gene ambiguous. The CDR3 runs to 14 residues. The germline gives CDR1 MDHEN, CDR2 SYDVKM. Trimming pared 4 bases from V and 6 bases from J, leaving 13 bases between. The CDR3 bases are TGTGCCAGCAGTTGGGCAGGTCCTGGTCAGCCCCAGCATTTT. Translation gives CASSWAGPGQPQHF. Complete variable domain (other parts from reference TRBV28 and TRBJ1-5): DVKVTQSSRYLVKRTGEKVFLECVQDMDHENMFWYRQDPGLGLRLIYFSYDVKMKEKGDIPEGYSVSREKKERFSLILESASTNQTSMYLCASSWAGPGQPQHFGDGTRLSIL.

In this sample, this clonotype turned up once. The chain joins TRBV3-1 to TRBJ2-1; D unresolved. Deletions cut 5 bases from V and 2 bases from J, with 16 bases between. Germline V gives CDR1 LGHDT, CDR2 YNNKEL (reference sequence). CDR3 size: 16 residues. CDR3 bases: TGTGCCAGCAGCTCAAGTCTGGGCCCCGCCTACAATGAGCAGTTCTTC. Its translation: CASSSSLGPAYNEQFF.

V usage is TRBV2 and J usage is TRBJ1-1, with D perhaps TRBD1 (6 bases). Germline lookup yields CDR1 SNHLY and CDR2 FYNNEI. With 7 bases removed from V and 3 bases from J, the gap between germline ends came to 9 bases. The CDR3 sequence is 12 residues long. The CDR3 sequence is CASNRVDTEAFF. Written as DNA, the CDR3 is TGTGCCAGCAACAGGGTGGACACTGAAGCTTTCTTT.

V gene TRBV29-1 combines with J gene TRBJ2-1; D ambiguous. V lost 7 bases to trimming and J lost 0 bases, with 10 bases between them. This CDR3 has 13 amino acids. CDR1 is SQVTM and CDR2 is ANQGSEA in the germline V gene. CDR3 region: CSAGPFSYNEQFF. CDR3 in DNA: TGCAGCGCCGGACCGTTCTCCTACAATGAGCAGTTCTTC.

The chain uses TRBV11-2 and TRBJ2-6; 14 bases map to TRBD2. Trimming cost V 4 bases and J 2 bases; bases outside gene matches: 10. Per the germline V gene, CDR1 is SGHAT and CDR2 is FQNNGV. The CDR3 length is 20 residues. The CDR3 coding sequence is TGTGCCAGCAGCTCGGGACTAGCGGGAGCAGGGGGGACTGGGGCCAACGTCCTGACTTTC. Protein sequence: CASSSGLAGAGGTGANVLTF.

The J gene is TRBJ2-7, the V gene TRBV3-1; D ambiguous. In germline, CDR1 is LGHDT, CDR2 YNNKEL (reference sequence). CDR3 length: 12 residues. V shed 0 bases and J shed 6 bases, with 6 bases lying between them. The CDR3 spells CASSQEGSEQYF. DNA of the CDR3: TGTGCCAGCAGCCAAGAGGGCAGCGAGCAGTACTTC.

The V call is TRBV29-1, the J call TRBJ2-5, with TRBD2 as a possible D gene (6 bases). Trimming stripped 4 bases from V and 4 bases from J, with 10 bases between. Germline V gene sequence: CDR1 SQVTM, CDR2 ANQGSEA. The CDR3 is made up of 12 amino acids. The CDR3 spells CSVAGVGETQYF. Written as DNA, the CDR3 is TGCAGCGTTGCGGGAGTAGGAGAGACCCAGTACTTC. Using reference TRBV29-1 and TRBJ2-5 for the parts outside the CDR3, the full variable domain is SAVISQKPSRDICQRGTSLTIQCQVDSQVTMMFWYRQQPGQSLTLIATANQGSEATYESGFVIDKFPISRPNLTFSTLTVSNMSPEDSSIYLCSVAGVGETQYFGPGTRLLVL.

This CDR3 reads CASSQSRGDGYTF. In DNA form, the CDR3 reads TGTGCCAGCAGCCAGTCCCGGGGGGATGGCTACACCTTC. The V call is TRBV3-1, the J call TRBJ1-2; TRBD1 is a possible D gene (5 bases). Germline CDR1 and CDR2: LGHDT and YNNKEL (reference sequence). Trimming stripped 3 bases from V and 6 bases from J, with 11 bases between. The CDR3 loop spans 13 amino acids. Looking up the rest from reference TRBV3-1 and TRBJ1-2 gives the full variable domain: DTAVSQTPKYLVTQMGNDKSIKCEQNLGHDTMYWYKQDSKKFLKIMFSYNNKELIINETVPNRFSPKSPDKAHLNLHINSLELGDSAVYFCASSQSRGDGYTFGSGTRLTVV.

The chain joins TRBV28 to TRBJ2-7, with 7 positions matching TRBD2. The CDR3 has 13 amino acids. The germline gives CDR1 MDHEN, CDR2 SYDVKM. The V gene end was trimmed by 3 bases and the J gene end by 2 bases; junction bases not matched to a gene: 1. The CDR3 protein is CASSLREPYEQYF. In DNA, the CDR3 is TGTGCCAGCAGTTTGCGGGAGCCCTACGAGCAGTACTTC. Combining the CDR3 with reference TRBV28 and TRBJ2-7 gives the whole variable domain DVKVTQSSRYLVKRTGEKVFLECVQDMDHENMFWYRQDPGLGLRLIYFSYDVKMKEKGDIPEGYSVSREKKERFSLILESASTNQTSMYLCASSLREPYEQYFGPGTRLTVT.

V usage is TRBV6-2 or TRBV6-3 and J usage is TRBJ1-2; maybe TRBD1 (5 bases). The V gene lost 6 bases and the J gene lost 3 bases, with 14 bases spanning the gap. The CDR3 spans 14 residues. CDR1 is MNHEY, CDR2 SVGEGT, per germline. The CDR3 sequence: CASSYTGTDYGYTF. CDR3 DNA sequence: TGTGCCAGCAGCTACACCGGGACCGACTATGGCTACACCTTC.

The chain combines TRBV5-4 with TRBJ2-5, with 7 bases fitting TRBD2. CDR1 and CDR2 from the germline V gene are SGHNT and YYREEE (reference sequence). CDR3 length equals 15 residues. With 0 bases clipped from V and 4 bases from J, the junction kept 6 bases outside the gene matches. CDR3 residues: CASSLAGGRGETQYF. The CDR3 DNA sequence: TGTGCCAGCAGCTTGGCTGGCGGGAGAGGAGAGACCCAGTACTTC. The full variable domain, rest sourced from reference TRBV5-4 and TRBJ2-5, is ETGVTQSPTHLIKTRGQQVTLRCSSQSGHNTVSWYQQALGQGPQFIFQYYREEENGRGNFPPRFSGLQFPNYSSELNVNALELDDSALYLCASSLAGGRGETQYFGPGTRLLVL.